The clone carrying this T cell receptor beta chain was detected only a few times. Its matching antigen is unknown. The entry originates in a study of response to subunit inactivated influenza vaccine. Study conclusions and caveats: Each seasonal influenza vaccination, the authors suggested, recruits few new T cells.

One entry per CDR3 protein results from TCRdb running MiXCR on the RT-PCR reads. The data show some 500,000 distinct CDR3 sequences, about 17% seen once. This CDR3 comprises 14 residues. Germline CDR1 reads SGHRS; CDR2 reads YFSETQ. V lost 2 bases, J lost 8 bases, and 8 bases stayed unmatched. The V call is TRBV5-1, the J call TRBJ1-2; 8 bases line up with TRBD1. The TCR originated in a man between 45 and 75 years old who received an inactivated influenza vaccine. The sequencing used CD4+ T cells sorted from PBMCs, collected around 25 months after vaccination. CDR3 nucleotides: TGCGCCAGCAGCTTTTTCCAGGGGGCGCGCGGCTACACCTTC. This translates into CASSFFQGARGYTF. Full variable domain (rest looked up from reference TRBV5-1 and TRBJ1-2): KAGVTQTPRYLIKTRGQQVTLSCSPISGHRSVSWYQQTPGQGLQFLFEYFSETQRNKGNFPGRFSGRQFSNSRSEMNVSTLELGDSALYLCASSFFQGARGYTFGSGTRLTVV.